Below are 20 T cell receptor beta chains sequenced from a single sample in a study of blood T cells in healthy people across ages. Using a J-beta primer mix together with a sample-barcoded 5' primer, a second PCR was run for roughly 6 to 12 cycles. TCRdb recomputed calls from the 5' RACE reads with MiXCR, one row per CDR3 protein. The sample has 850,000 or so distinct CDR3 sequences, under 30% seen once. The sequenced material came from blood. The receptors were gathered from an elderly woman in good health.

This clonotype turned up a few times. This may be a read error, as it is one base from a much larger clone. The chain recombines TRBV7-2 with TRBJ2-1; TRBD2 aligns across 9 bases. The tail of the sequence fits TRBJ2-7 better, so the J call may be wrong. The germline V gene has CDR1 SGHTA and CDR2 FQGNSA. The CDR3 has 16 amino acids. The CDR3 spells CASSPPGAGGLNEQYF. The CDR3 bases are TGTGCCAGCAGCCCCCCGGGAGCGGGGGGCCTGAATGAGCAGTACTTC.

With respect to this clonotype: A much larger clone differs by one base, so this may be a read error. The chain couples TRBV6-2 or TRBV6-3 to TRBJ1-6, with 7 bases matching TRBD1. CDR1 is MNHEY, CDR2 SVGEGT, per germline. The CDR3 covers 15 residues. In DNA form, the CDR3 reads TGTGCCGGCAGACCCCGGGACAGCTCAAATTCACCCCTCCACTTT. It codes for CAGRPRDSSNSPLHF.

Many counts were recorded for this clonotype. The chain links TRBV7-9 to TRBJ2-3; D is uncertain. From germline, CDR1 is SEHNR and CDR2 FQNEAQ (reference sequence). The V end lost 2 bases, the J end lost 0 bases, and 6 bases lay between the germline ends. The CDR3 contains 14 residues. CDR3 DNA sequence: TGTGCCAGCAGCTTAAAGGGTAGCACAGATACGCAGTATTTT. It specifies CASSLKGSTDTQYF.

Regarding this clonotype: The junction shows a germline mismatch at one end, possibly a read error. The chain employs TRBV11-2 and TRBJ2-7, with TRBD2 as a possible D gene (6 bases). Germline V gives CDR1 SGHAT, CDR2 FQNNGV. The CDR3 contains 13 residues. In nucleotides, the CDR3 is TGTGTCAGCAGCTTCACGGGGGATTACGAGCAGTACTTC. Its protein is CVSSFTGDYEQYF.

The rearrangement links TRBV29-1 to TRBJ2-1; TRBD2 matches at 11 bases. Trimming at V came to 8 bases and at J to 10 bases, leaving 16 bases not matched to a gene. The length of the CDR3 is 15 residues. Germline loops: CDR1 SQVTM, CDR2 ANQGSEA. CDR3 loop: CSYRGAIAGGLEQFF. CDR3 coding DNA: TGCAGCTACCGAGGGGCCATAGCGGGAGGGCTCGAGCAGTTCTTC.

This chain connects TRBV30 to TRBJ2-5; 8 bases align to TRBD1. The DNA end favors TRBJ2-1, so the J call may be wrong. Germline V gene lookup returns CDR1 GTSNPN and CDR2 SVGIG (reference sequence). This CDR3 is 16 amino acids long. This CDR3 is CAWSGTGSNLRKTQFF. The CDR3 bases are TGTGCCTGGAGCGGGACAGGAAGCAATCTTAGAAAGACCCAGTTCTTC.

This clonotype was picked up a small number of times. This may come from a read error, since a much larger clone is one base off. The CDR3 loop is CASSLRQGHNEQYF. The CDR3 DNA reads as TGTGCCAGCAGCTTACGGCAGGGGCACAATGAGCAGTACTTC. This chain joins TRBV25-1 and TRBJ2-7; TRBD1 is a possible D gene (6 bases). Trimming removed 6 bases from V and 7 bases from J, with 19 bases in between. CDR3 length: 14 residues. The V gene's germline CDR1 is MGHDK and CDR2 SYGVNS.

This clonotype was seen a handful of times. This may stem from a read error, because a much larger clone lies one nucleotide away. The rearrangement uses TRBV7-2 and TRBJ2-5; D is possibly TRBD2 (6 bases). The J call may be faulty, since TRBJ2-4 better matches the DNA end. CDR1 and CDR2 (germline): SGHTA, FQGNSA. This CDR3 has 14 residues. The CDR3 loop is CASSLRSRGGIQYF. CDR3 nucleotides: TGTGCCAGCAGCTTAAGGTCTCGGGGAGGCATTCAGTACTTC.

There are many counts of this clonotype. V and J are TRBV12-1 and TRBJ2-3; no check of the table's D call, TRBD2, against the DNA was made. TRBV12-1 is a recognized pseudogene. There are 16 residues in the CDR3. This CDR3 reads CASSFELADCTDTQYF. The CDR3 DNA sequence: TGTGCCAGCAGCTTTGAACTAGCGGATTGCACAGATACGCAGTATTTT.

This chain links TRBV3-1 with TRBJ2-2; D is possibly TRBD1 (6 bases). V lost 7 bases and J 0 bases, leaving 12 bases between the germline ends. This CDR3 comprises 15 residues. Germline values: CDR1 LGHDT, CDR2 YNNKEL (reference sequence). The CDR3 nucleotides read TGTGCCAGCACTACAGGGCCCGCGAACACCGGGGAGCTGTTTTTT. This codes for CASTTGPANTGELFF.

This clonotype was found many times. The chain is built from TRBV6-6 and TRBJ2-5; TRBD2 might be the D (7 bases). The length of the CDR3 is 15 residues. Germline-derived CDR1 and CDR2 are MNHNY and SVGAGI (reference sequence). Trimming left V 2 bases short and J 3 bases short, with 13 bases between. The DNA of the CDR3 is TGTGCCAGCAGTTACGGGAGGGGGAGGAAAGAGACCCAGTACTTC. Its translation: CASSYGRGRKETQYF.

This clonotype was counted ten times or more. The chain links TRBV28 to TRBJ2-7; perhaps D is TRBD1 or TRBD2 (6 bases each). The CDR3 spans 15 residues. Trimming removed 8 bases from V and 5 bases from J, with 22 bases in between. Germline CDR1 and CDR2: MDHEN and SYDVKM. This CDR3 reads CASESLSLGGHEQYF. The CDR3 bases are TGTGCCAGCGAATCACTCTCCCTCGGGGGCCACGAGCAGTACTTC. The entire variable domain, with the rest obtained from reference TRBV28 and TRBJ2-7, is as follows: DVKVTQSSRYLVKRTGEKVFLECVQDMDHENMFWYRQDPGLGLRLIYFSYDVKMKEKGDIPEGYSVSREKKERFSLILESASTNQTSMYLCASESLSLGGHEQYFGPGTRLTVT.

This clonotype was seen a handful of times. The CDR3 here is CASLGCPYNEQFF. The CDR3 DNA follows: TGTGCCAGCCTAGGGTGCCCCTACAATGAGCAGTTCTTC. This rearrangement joins TRBV21-1 to TRBJ2-1. TRBV21-1 is tagged as a pseudogene. This CDR3 is built from 13 residues.

This clonotype occurred once. V and J are TRBV30 and TRBJ2-3; 11 bases line up with TRBD2. The V gene end was trimmed by 0 bases and the J gene end by 5 bases; junction bases not matched to a gene: 13. Germline CDR1 is GTSNPN and CDR2 is SVGIG (reference sequence). The CDR3 consists of 18 residues. The CDR3 coding sequence is TGTGCCTGGAGTGTAAACCTCGGACTAGCGGGCCCCATAGATACGCAGTATTTT. This sequence encodes CAWSVNLGLAGPIDTQYF.

This clonotype has a handful of counts. The chain carries TRBV12-3 or TRBV12-4 and TRBJ2-1; 9 bases map to TRBD1. This CDR3 is built from 14 residues. Trimming at V came to 5 bases and at J to 15 bases, leaving 14 bases not matched to a gene. This CDR3 is CASSGGTGPSARFF. CDR3 in DNA: TGTGCCAGCAGTGGGGGGACAGGGCCCTCGGCAAGGTTCTTC.

Many counts were recorded for this clonotype. This chain joins TRBV29-1 and TRBJ1-4; 8 nucleotides agree with TRBD1. The V gene end was trimmed by 4 bases and the J gene end by 8 bases; junction bases not matched to a gene: 6. The V gene's germline CDR1 is SQVTM and CDR2 ANQGSEA. The CDR3 totals 13 residues. CDR3 sequence (DNA): TGCAGCGTTGGACAACAGGGGGGGGAAAAACTGTTTTTT. Protein sequence: CSVGQQGGEKLFF.

This clonotype was observed at least ten times. The CDR3 bases are TGTGCCAGCAGTTTATCGAGCGGCGAGCAGTTCTTC. Protein product: CASSLSSGEQFF. The rearrangement uses TRBV12-3 or TRBV12-4 and TRBJ2-1; TRBD2 might be the D (5 bases). The CDR3 is 12 residues long. V lost 2 bases and J 10 bases, leaving 9 bases between the germline ends.

This clonotype was detected ten times or more. The chain couples TRBV12-3 or TRBV12-4 to TRBJ2-5, with TRBD2 matching over 10 bases. Trimming removed 2 bases from V and 4 bases from J; junction bases left unmatched: 4. The CDR3 consists of 15 residues. The DNA of the CDR3 is TGTGCCAGCAGTTTACTAGCGGGGGTAGGAGAGACCCAGTACTTC. Protein: CASSLLAGVGETQYF.

Note on this clonotype: A read error may account for a junction end that differs from germline. The V and J genes are TRBV3-1 and TRBJ2-5; D is unresolved. This CDR3 is 13 amino acids long. Germline V lookup: CDR1 LGHDT, CDR2 YNNKEL (reference sequence). This CDR3 is CASNQWGQETQYF. The DNA of the CDR3 is TGTGCCAGCAACCAATGGGGCCAAGAGACCCAGTACTTC.

This clonotype turned up a few times. The V gene is TRBV30, the J gene TRBJ2-6; D call uncertain. Per the germline V gene, CDR1 is GTSNPN and CDR2 is SVGIG (reference sequence). V lost 5 bases to trimming and J lost 0 bases, with 5 bases between them. CDR3 length: 13 residues. CDR3 loop: CAWDISGANVLTF. CDR3 bases: TGTGCCTGGGATATCTCTGGGGCCAACGTCCTGACTTTC.